Below, one TCR beta chain is given with its context. This specimen belongs to a study of T cells after yellow fever vaccination. The CDR3 spans 11 residues. Trimming cost V 5 bases and J 3 bases, with 4 bases left between them. Germline CDR1 SGHAT, CDR2 FQNNGV. TCRdb reprocessed the 5' RACE reads via MiXCR and lists one record per CDR3 protein. The sample yields a few hundred thousand distinct CDR3 sequences, about 4% seen once. The sequence came from a young man who received the YFV17D yellow fever vaccine. The sample was PBMCs, taken 5 days after the yellow fever booster vaccination. The chain uses TRBV11-2 and TRBJ1-1; no reliable D call. CDR3 bases: TGTGCCAGCAGCGGGGACACTGAAGCTTTCTTT. Translated, it gives CASSGDTEAFF.